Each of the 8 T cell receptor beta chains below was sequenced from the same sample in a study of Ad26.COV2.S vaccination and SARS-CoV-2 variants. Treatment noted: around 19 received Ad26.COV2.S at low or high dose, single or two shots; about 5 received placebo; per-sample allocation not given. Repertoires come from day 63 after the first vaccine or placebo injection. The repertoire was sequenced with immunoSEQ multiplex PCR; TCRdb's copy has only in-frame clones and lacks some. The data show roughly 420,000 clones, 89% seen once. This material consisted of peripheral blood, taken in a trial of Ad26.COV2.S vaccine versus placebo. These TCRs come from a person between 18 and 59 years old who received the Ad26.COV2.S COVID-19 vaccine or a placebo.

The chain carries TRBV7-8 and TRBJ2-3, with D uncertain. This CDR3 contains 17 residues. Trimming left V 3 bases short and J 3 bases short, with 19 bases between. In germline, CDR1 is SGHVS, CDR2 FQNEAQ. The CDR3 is CASSFPLGRSRTDTQYF. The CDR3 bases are TGTGCCAGCAGCTTCCCCTTAGGGCGATCCAGAACAGATACGCAGTATTTT.

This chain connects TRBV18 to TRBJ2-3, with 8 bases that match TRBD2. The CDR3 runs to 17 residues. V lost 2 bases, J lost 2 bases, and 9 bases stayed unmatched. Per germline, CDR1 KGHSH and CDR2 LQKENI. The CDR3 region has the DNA TGTGCCAGCTCACCAGTCCCGGGGGGGCCTGTCACAGATACGCAGTATTTT. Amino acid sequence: CASSPVPGGPVTDTQYF.

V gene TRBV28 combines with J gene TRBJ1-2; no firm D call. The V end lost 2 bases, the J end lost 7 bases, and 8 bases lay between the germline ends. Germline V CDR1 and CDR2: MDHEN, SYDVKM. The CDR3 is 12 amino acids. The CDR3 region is CASSLARAGYTF. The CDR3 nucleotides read TGTGCCAGCAGTTTAGCCCGCGCTGGCTACACCTTC.

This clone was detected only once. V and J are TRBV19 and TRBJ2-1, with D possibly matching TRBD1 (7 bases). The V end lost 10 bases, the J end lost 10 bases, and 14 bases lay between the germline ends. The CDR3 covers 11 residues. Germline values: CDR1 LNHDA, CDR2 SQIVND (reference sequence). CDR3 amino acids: CATAGGREQFF. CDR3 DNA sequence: TGTGCCACGGCAGGGGGGCGGGAGCAGTTCTTC.

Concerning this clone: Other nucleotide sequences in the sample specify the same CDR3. The CDR3: CASSPSGSYEQYV. CDR3 in DNA: TGTGCCAGCTCACCTAGCGGGAGCTACGAGCAGTACGTC. The gene calls are TRBV18 and TRBJ2-7, with 9 bases that match TRBD2. V shed 3 bases, J shed 3 bases, and the junction held 0 bases outside the gene matches. CDR1 is KGHSH, CDR2 LQKENI, per germline. CDR3 length equals 13 residues.

CDR3 in amino acids: CASSHGADNEQFF. The CDR3 DNA reads TGCGCCAGCAGCCATGGAGCCGACAATGAGCAGTTCTTC. This chain connects TRBV5-1 to TRBJ2-1; no reliable D call. V lost 4 bases, J lost 5 bases, and 10 bases lay in between. Germline V gene sequence: CDR1 SGHRS, CDR2 YFSETQ. The CDR3 consists of 13 residues.

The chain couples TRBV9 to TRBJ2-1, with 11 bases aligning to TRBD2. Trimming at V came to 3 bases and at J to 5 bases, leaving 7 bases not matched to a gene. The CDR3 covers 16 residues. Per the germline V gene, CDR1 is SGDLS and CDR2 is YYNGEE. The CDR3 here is CASSAPLAGENNEQFF. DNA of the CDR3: TGTGCCAGCAGCGCCCCACTAGCGGGAGAGAACAATGAGCAGTTCTTC.

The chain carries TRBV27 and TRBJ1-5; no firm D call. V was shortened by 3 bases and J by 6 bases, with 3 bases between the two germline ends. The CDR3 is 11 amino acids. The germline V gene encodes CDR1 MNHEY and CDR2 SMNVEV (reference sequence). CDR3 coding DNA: TGTGCCAGCAGTTTCCCTCAGCCCCAGCATTTT. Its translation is CASSFPQPQHF.